These 10 T cell receptor beta chains were sequenced from one sample in a study of liver allograft versus peripheral blood T cells. In the study overall: Blood and transplanted-liver T cell receptor repertoires from recipients were compared.

Each CDR3 protein is one row after TCRdb ran MiXCR on the reads. The data contain about 13,000 distinct CDR3 sequences, under 20% of them seen just once; the ten biggest clones take up roughly an eighth. The source of these receptors is a human patient who had a liver transplant. Some T cells may have come from the graft donor.

This clonotype has more than one count but fewer than ten. V is TRBV20-1 and J is TRBJ2-7; TRBD1 agrees at 8 bases. This CDR3 has 15 amino acids. V lost 6 bases, J lost 7 bases, and 17 bases stayed unmatched. CDR1 is DFQATT, CDR2 SNEGSKA, per germline (reference sequence). CDR3 DNA sequence: TGCAGTGCCCCCGACCGCAGGGGGCCCGGTCGGGAGCAGTACTTC. Encoded protein: CSAPDRRGPGREQYF.

This clonotype appeared a few times. This chain uses TRBV5-6 with TRBJ2-3; D is possibly TRBD2 (7 bases). V was pared by 7 bases and J by 4 bases, with 16 bases between. Germline assignment: CDR1 SGHDT and CDR2 YYEEEE. The CDR3 extends over 14 amino acids. CDR3 region: CASGAGGPADTQYF. CDR3 in DNA: TGTGCCAGCGGGGCCGGGGGGCCCGCAGATACGCAGTATTTT.

The sample holds many counts of this clonotype. Here the CDR3 DNA reads TGTGCCAGCAGCTTGGTGGTCAGTTCGCCCCCTGAAGCTTTCTTT. It specifies CASSLVVSSPPEAFF. The chain uses TRBV5-5 and TRBJ1-1; D unresolved. This CDR3 spans 15 amino acids. The germline V and J ends were trimmed by 0 bases and 6 bases, with 15 bases remaining between them. Germline values: CDR1 SGHKS, CDR2 YYEKEE (reference sequence).

This clonotype was observed a few times. V and J are TRBV7-2 and TRBJ1-5; TRBD1 matches at 11 bases. V shed 5 bases and J 2 bases; nucleotides not matched to a gene: 11. Germline V gives CDR1 SGHTA, CDR2 FQGNSA. This CDR3 region has 18 residues. In DNA, the CDR3 is TGTGCCAGCAGCCGAATCGGGACAGGGGGATTTGGCAATCAGCCCCAGCATTTT. As protein: CASSRIGTGGFGNQPQHF. Drawing the rest from reference TRBV7-2 and TRBJ1-5, the complete variable domain is GAGVSQSPSNKVTEKGKDVELRCDPISGHTALYWYRQSLGQGLEFLIYFQGNSAPDKSGLPSDRFSAERTGGSVSTLTIQRTQQEDSAVYLCASSRIGTGGFGNQPQHFGDGTRLSIL.

This clonotype has more than one count but fewer than ten. CDR3 DNA: TGTGCCAGCAGCACCCGGACAGGGGTTGAGACCCAGTACTTC. Its protein product is CASSTRTGVETQYF. The rearrangement uses TRBV11-2 and TRBJ2-5; the match to TRBD1 covers 9 bases. CDR1 SGHAT and CDR2 FQNNGV come from the germline V gene. The CDR3 runs to 14 residues. V dropped 5 bases and J dropped 5; count of bases not matched to a gene: 6.

This clonotype has ten or more counts. One junction end disagrees with the germline gene, perhaps due to a read error. V gene TRBV7-2 combines with J gene TRBJ2-7; D uncertain. The germline V gene has CDR1 SGHTA and CDR2 FQGNSA. There are 12 residues in the CDR3. CDR3 residues: CAFRASSHEQYF. The CDR3 coding sequence is TGTGCCTTTAGGGCAAGCTCCCACGAGCAGTACTTC. Full variable domain (missing parts from reference TRBV7-2 and TRBJ2-7): GAGVSQSPSNKVTEKGKDVELRCDPISGHTALYWYRQSLGQGLEFLIYFQGNSAPDKSGLPSDRFSAERTGGSVSTLTIQRTQQEDSAVYLCAFRASSHEQYFGPGTRLTVT.

This clonotype was picked up many times. V is TRBV15 and J is TRBJ1-5; D call uncertain. The germline V gene has CDR1 LNHNV and CDR2 YYDKDF (reference sequence). The V end was cut by 1 base, the J end by 2 bases, with 12 bases between. The CDR3 length is 16 residues. The CDR3 protein is CATSRVHQNGNQPQHF. DNA for the CDR3: TGTGCCACCAGCAGAGTCCACCAGAACGGCAATCAGCCCCAGCATTTT. Combining the CDR3 with reference TRBV15 and TRBJ1-5 gives the whole variable domain DAMVIQNPRYQVTQFGKPVTLSCSQTLNHNVMYWYQQKSSQAPKLLFHYYDKDFNNEADTPDNFQSRRPNTSFCFLDIRSPGLGDTAMYLCATSRVHQNGNQPQHFGDGTRLSIL.

This clonotype was recorded at least ten times. The rearrangement joins TRBV7-2 to TRBJ1-1; TRBD1 is a possible D gene (5 bases). V shed 5 bases and J shed 1 base, with 11 bases lying between them. From germline, CDR1 is SGHTA and CDR2 FQGNSA. There are 14 residues in the CDR3. The CDR3, as DNA: TGTGCCAGCAGCCACGGGACGGCGAACACTGAAGCTTTCTTT. As protein: CASSHGTANTEAFF.

The genes are TRBV28 and TRBJ2-7, with TRBD2 matching 11 bases. The CDR3 extends over 18 amino acids. The V gene's germline CDR1 is MDHEN and CDR2 SYDVKM. V dropped 5 bases and J dropped 0; count of bases not matched to a gene: 12. DNA of the CDR3: TGTGCCAGCAGTCCCCTACTAGCGGGGGTACTCCCCTCCTACGAGCAGTACTTC. Amino acid sequence: CASSPLLAGVLPSYEQYF. Drawing the rest from reference TRBV28 and TRBJ2-7, the complete variable domain is DVKVTQSSRYLVKRTGEKVFLECVQDMDHENMFWYRQDPGLGLRLIYFSYDVKMKEKGDIPEGYSVSREKKERFSLILESASTNQTSMYLCASSPLLAGVLPSYEQYFGPGTRLTVT.

The V gene is TRBV28, the J gene TRBJ1-5; the match to TRBD1 covers 8 bases. Germline-derived CDR1 and CDR2 are MDHEN and SYDVKM. The CDR3 is 14 amino acids. The trim removed 1 base at V and 7 bases at J, leaving 3 bases unmatched. The CDR3 loop is CASSLSGGGQPQHF. CDR3 in DNA: TGTGCCAGCAGTTTATCAGGGGGCGGGCAGCCCCAGCATTTT.